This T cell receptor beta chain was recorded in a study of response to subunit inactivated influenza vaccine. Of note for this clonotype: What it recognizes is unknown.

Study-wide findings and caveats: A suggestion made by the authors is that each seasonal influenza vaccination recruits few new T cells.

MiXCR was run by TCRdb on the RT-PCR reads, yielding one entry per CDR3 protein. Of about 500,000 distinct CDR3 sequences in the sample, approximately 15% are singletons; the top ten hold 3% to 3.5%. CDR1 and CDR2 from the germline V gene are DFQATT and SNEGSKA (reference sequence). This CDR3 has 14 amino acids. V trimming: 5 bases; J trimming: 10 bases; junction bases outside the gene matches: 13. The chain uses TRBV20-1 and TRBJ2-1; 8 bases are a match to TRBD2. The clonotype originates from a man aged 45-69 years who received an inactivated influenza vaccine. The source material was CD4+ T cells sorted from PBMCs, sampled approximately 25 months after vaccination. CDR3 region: CSAHTGGSSYEQFF. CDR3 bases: TGCAGTGCTCATACGGGAGGGAGCTCATACGAGCAGTTCTTC.